The 3 T cell receptor beta chains below all came from one sample that was sequenced in a study of early T cells in non-severe SARS-CoV-2 infection. MiXCR, applied by TCRdb to the 5' RACE reads, yields one record per CDR3 protein. Of under 70,000 distinct CDR3 sequences in the sample, roughly 7.1% were seen once. The sequencing here drew on whole blood, taken at baseline. The receptors here all came from an adult who was a healthcare worker with PCR-confirmed SARS-CoV-2 infection or an uninfected control (not recorded which).

The gene calls are TRBV12-3 or TRBV12-4 and TRBJ1-1, with D perhaps TRBD1 (5 bases). The germline V and J ends were trimmed by 7 bases and 3 bases, with 24 bases remaining between them. The CDR3 covers 17 residues. The CDR3 region has the DNA TGTGCCAGCACCCCCAGGGCAGGGATTACGTTTTACACTGAAGCTTTCTTT. Its translation is CASTPRAGITFYTEAFF.

This clonotype was detected a few times. V gene TRBV29-1 combines with J gene TRBJ1-1, with D unclear. Per the germline V gene, CDR1 is SQVTM and CDR2 is ANQGSEA. Trimming removed 4 bases at V and 0 bases at J, with 9 bases between. The CDR3 length is 13 residues. CDR3 sequence: CSVVGRMNTEAFF. As DNA, the CDR3 is TGCAGCGTTGTAGGACGCATGAACACTGAAGCTTTCTTT.

Many counts were recorded for this clonotype. V usage is TRBV5-1 and J usage is TRBJ2-1; TRBD1 might be the D (5 bases). V lost 0 bases to trimming and J lost 4 bases, with 8 bases between them. This CDR3 has 14 amino acids. Germline V CDR1 and CDR2: SGHRS, YFSETQ. CDR3 nucleotide sequence: TGCGCCAGCAGCTTGGCAGGGATGTACAATGAGCAGTTCTTC. It translates to CASSLAGMYNEQFF.